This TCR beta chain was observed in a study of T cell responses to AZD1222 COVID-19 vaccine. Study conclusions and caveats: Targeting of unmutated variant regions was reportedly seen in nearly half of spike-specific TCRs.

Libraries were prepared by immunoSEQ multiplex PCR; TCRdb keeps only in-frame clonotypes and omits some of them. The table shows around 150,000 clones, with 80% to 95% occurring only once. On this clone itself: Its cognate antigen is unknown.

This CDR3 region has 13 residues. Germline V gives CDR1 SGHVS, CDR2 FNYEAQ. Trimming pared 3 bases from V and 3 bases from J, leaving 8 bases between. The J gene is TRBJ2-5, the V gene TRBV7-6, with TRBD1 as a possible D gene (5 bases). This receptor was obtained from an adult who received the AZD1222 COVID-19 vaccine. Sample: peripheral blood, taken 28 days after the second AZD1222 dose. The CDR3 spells CASSFRGKETQYF. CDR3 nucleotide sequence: TGTGCCAGCAGCTTTAGGGGAAAAGAGACCCAGTACTTC.